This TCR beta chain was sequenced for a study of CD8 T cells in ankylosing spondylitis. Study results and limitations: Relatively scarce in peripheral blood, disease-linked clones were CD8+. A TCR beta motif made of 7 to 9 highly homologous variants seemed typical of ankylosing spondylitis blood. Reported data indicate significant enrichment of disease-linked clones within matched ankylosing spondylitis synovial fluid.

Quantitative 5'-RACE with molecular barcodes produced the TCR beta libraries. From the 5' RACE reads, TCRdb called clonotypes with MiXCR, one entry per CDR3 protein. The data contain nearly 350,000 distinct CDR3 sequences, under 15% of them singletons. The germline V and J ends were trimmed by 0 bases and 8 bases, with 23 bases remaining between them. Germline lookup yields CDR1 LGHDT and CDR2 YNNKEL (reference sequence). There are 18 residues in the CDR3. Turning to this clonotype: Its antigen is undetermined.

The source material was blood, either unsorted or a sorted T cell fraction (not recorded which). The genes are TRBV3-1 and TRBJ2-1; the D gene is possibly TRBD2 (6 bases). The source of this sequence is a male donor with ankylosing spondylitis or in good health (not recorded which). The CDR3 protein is CASSQDLETSHAFHEQFF. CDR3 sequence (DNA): TGTGCCAGCAGCCAAGATCTAGAAACTAGCCATGCGTTCCATGAGCAGTTCTTC.